Each of the 9 T cell receptor beta chains below was sequenced from the same sample in a study of regulatory T cells in long-lasting Graves disease. Time point: persistent/refractory GD, antithyroid drugs over 5 years with positive TRAb. Extracted PBMC RNA gave rise to the TCR library. Through Arm-PCR of CDR3 regions and iRepertoire HTBI primers, TCR beta libraries were built. TCRdb reanalysed the multiplex PCR reads using MiXCR and keeps one entry per CDR3 protein. The table lists over 350,000 distinct CDR3 sequences, 20% to 25% of them singletons. The sequencing used peripheral blood mononuclear cells (PBMCs), collected when the disease was refractory, from a patient treated with antithyroid drugs. The receptors derive from a female donor with Graves disease.

This clonotype was seen a few times. The chain carries TRBV12-3 or TRBV12-4 and TRBJ2-7; 8 nucleotides agree with TRBD1. The CDR3 covers 16 residues. With V trimmed by 4 bases and J by 1 base, 9 bases remained unmatched. The CDR3 sequence: CASSSRTTGVSYEQYF. DNA for the CDR3: TGTGCCAGCAGTTCTCGGACGACAGGGGTGTCCTACGAGCAGTACTTC.

A few counts support this clonotype. The CDR3 region is CATSDPSLSGRGGETQYF. CDR3 bases: TGTGCCACCAGTGATCCCTCCCTTAGCGGGAGAGGGGGAGAGACCCAGTACTTC. This sequence joins TRBV24-1 and TRBJ2-5; 9 nucleotides line up with TRBD2. J lost 4 bases, V lost 3 bases, and 14 bases had no gene match. CDR1 is KGHDR and CDR2 is SFDVKD in the germline V gene. This CDR3 region has 18 residues.

There are many counts of this clonotype. The V and J genes are TRBV12-3 or TRBV12-4 and TRBJ2-7, with 9 positions matching TRBD1. This CDR3 has 15 residues. Unmatched junction bases numbered 5, after V lost 3 bases and J lost 2 bases. The CDR3 loop is CASSLGTGRAYEQYF. The CDR3 DNA reads as TGTGCCAGCAGTTTGGGGACAGGGCGAGCCTACGAGCAGTACTTC.

Concerning this clonotype itself: The junction does not match germline at one end; this may be a read error. The chain has TRBV7-6 and TRBJ2-7; TRBD2 matches 7 bases. The CDR3 runs to 17 residues. Per germline, CDR1 SGHVS and CDR2 FNYEAQ. The CDR3 region has the DNA TGTGCCAGCAACTTAGCGGCAGGACTAGATCAAACCTACGAGCAGTACTTC. Encoded protein: CASNLAAGLDQTYEQYF.

This clonotype was seen a few times. The chain joins TRBV5-1 to TRBJ1-4; D is unresolved. V lost 4 bases and J lost 3, with 22 bases in between. This CDR3 has 18 residues. Germline V gene sequence: CDR1 SGHRS, CDR2 YFSETQ. The CDR3 loop reads CASSPAGPKWEANEKLFF. Here the CDR3 DNA reads TGCGCCAGCAGCCCTGCAGGCCCCAAATGGGAAGCTAATGAAAAACTGTTTTTT.

This clonotype was recorded at least ten times. This chain links TRBV2 with TRBJ2-7; tentatively, D is TRBD1 or TRBD2 (6 bases each). There are 14 residues in the CDR3. In germline, CDR1 is SNHLY, CDR2 FYNNEI. V dropped 2 bases and J dropped 5 bases, with 13 bases sitting between them. CDR3 bases: TGTGCCAGCAGTGAACAGGGGACTTACGACGAGCAGTACTTC. It translates to CASSEQGTYDEQYF. Drawing the rest from reference TRBV2 and TRBJ2-7, the complete variable domain is EPEVTQTPSHQVTQMGQEVILRCVPISNHLYFYWYRQILGQKVEFLVSFYNNEISEKSEIFDDQFSVERPDGSNFTLKIRSTKLEDSAMYFCASSEQGTYDEQYFGPGTRLTVT.

This clonotype has just a few counts. This CDR3 is CASKGTGGYNEQFF. The DNA of the CDR3 is TGTGCCAGCAAGGGGACAGGGGGATACAATGAGCAGTTCTTC. V is TRBV6-2 or TRBV6-3 and J is TRBJ2-1; 11 bases agree with TRBD1. CDR3 size: 14 residues. The V gene's germline CDR1 is MNHEY and CDR2 SVGEGT. The V segment lost 7 bases and the J segment 4 bases; nucleotides outside the gene matches: 3.

The rearrangement uses TRBV6-9 and TRBJ2-2; possibly TRBD1 for D (6 bases). The V gene lost 4 bases and the J gene lost 5 bases, with 11 bases spanning the gap. Germline CDR1 is MNHGY and CDR2 is SVAAGI. The CDR3 covers 14 residues. CDR3 nucleotides: TGTGCCAGCAGTTGCGGGCAGGGGACCGGGGAGCTGTTTTTT. This gives the protein CASSCGQGTGELFF.

This clonotype occurred many times. This chain uses TRBV2 with TRBJ1-1; D is unresolved. The CDR3 has 12 residues. Germline V CDR1 and CDR2: SNHLY, FYNNEI. V was trimmed by 6 bases and J by 2 bases, leaving 7 bases between them. CDR3 amino acids: CASSQYNTEAFF. CDR3 in DNA: TGTGCCAGCAGCCAATATAACACTGAAGCTTTCTTT.